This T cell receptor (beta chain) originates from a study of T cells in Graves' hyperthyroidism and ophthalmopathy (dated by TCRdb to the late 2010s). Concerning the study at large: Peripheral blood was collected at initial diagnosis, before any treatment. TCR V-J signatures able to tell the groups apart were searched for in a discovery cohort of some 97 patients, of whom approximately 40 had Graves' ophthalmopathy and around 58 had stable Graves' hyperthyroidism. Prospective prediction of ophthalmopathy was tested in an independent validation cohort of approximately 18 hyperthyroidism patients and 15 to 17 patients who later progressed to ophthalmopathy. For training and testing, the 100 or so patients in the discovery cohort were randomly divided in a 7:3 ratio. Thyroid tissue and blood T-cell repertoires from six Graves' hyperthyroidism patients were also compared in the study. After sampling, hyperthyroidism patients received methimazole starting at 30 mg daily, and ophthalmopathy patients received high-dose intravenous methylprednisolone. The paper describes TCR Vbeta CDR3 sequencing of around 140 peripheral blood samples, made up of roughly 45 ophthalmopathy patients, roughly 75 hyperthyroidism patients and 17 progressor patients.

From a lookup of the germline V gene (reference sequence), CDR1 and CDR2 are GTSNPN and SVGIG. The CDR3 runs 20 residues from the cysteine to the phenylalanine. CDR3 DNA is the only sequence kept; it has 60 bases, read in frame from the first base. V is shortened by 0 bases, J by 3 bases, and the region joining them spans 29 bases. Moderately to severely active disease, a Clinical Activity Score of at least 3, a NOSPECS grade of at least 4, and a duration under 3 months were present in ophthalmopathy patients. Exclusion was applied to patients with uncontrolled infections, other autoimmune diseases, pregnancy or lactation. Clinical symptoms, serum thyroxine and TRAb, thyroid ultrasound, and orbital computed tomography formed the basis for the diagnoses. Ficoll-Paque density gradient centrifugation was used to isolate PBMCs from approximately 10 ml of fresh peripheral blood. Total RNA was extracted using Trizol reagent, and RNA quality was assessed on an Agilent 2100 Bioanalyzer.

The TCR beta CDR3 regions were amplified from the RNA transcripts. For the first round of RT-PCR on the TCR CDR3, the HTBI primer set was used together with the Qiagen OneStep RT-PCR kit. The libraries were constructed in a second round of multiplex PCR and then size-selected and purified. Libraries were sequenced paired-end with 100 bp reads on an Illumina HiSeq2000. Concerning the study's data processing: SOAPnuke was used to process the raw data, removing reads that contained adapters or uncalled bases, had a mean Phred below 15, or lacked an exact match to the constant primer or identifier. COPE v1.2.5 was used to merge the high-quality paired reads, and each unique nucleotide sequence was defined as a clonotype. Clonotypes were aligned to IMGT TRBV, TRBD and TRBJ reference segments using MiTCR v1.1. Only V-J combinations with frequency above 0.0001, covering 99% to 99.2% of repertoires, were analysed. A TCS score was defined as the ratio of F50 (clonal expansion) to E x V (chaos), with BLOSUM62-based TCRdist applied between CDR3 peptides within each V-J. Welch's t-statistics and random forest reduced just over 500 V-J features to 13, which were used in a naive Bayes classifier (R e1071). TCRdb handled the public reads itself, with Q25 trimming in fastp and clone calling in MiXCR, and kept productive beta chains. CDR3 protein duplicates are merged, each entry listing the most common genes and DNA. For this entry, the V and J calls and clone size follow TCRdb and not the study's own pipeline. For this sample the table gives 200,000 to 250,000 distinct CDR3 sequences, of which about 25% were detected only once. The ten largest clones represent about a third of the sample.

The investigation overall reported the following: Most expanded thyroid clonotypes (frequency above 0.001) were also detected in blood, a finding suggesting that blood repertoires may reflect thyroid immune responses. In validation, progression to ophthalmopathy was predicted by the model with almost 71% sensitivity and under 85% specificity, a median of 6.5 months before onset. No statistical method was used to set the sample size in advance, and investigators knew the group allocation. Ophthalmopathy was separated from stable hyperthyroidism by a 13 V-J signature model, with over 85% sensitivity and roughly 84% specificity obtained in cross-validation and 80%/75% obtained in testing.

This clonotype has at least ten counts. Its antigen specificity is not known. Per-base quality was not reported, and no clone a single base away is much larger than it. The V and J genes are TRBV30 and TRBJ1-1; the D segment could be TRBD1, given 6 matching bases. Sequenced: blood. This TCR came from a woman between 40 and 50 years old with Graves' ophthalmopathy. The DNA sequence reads TGTGCCTGGAGTGTACGTACAAGTTGGACAGAATTAAGGGGGTACACTGAAGCTTTCTTT. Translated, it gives CAWSVRTSWTELRGYTEAFF.